A selection of T cell receptor beta chains follows, all from one sample in a study of T cells in Graves' hyperthyroidism and ophthalmopathy. TCRdb re-called the multiplex PCR reads through MiXCR, storing one row per CDR3 protein. The sample shows roughly 570,000 distinct CDR3 sequences, roughly 46% of them seen only once. Input material: peripheral blood or thyroid tissue (not recorded which). The receptors originated from an adult woman with Graves' disease, either hyperthyroidism or ophthalmopathy (not recorded which). Each CDR3 is given with its conserved first and last residue. Each record gives: D gene, V gene, J gene, CDR3 length, clone size, CDR3 protein, CDR3 DNA. D genes are given only for firm matches. Some rows have no size entry. The others give once, few or many, or a class for an expanded clone.

d_call: -; v_call: TRBV4-2; j_call: TRBJ1-2; cdr3_length: 16; clone_size: -; cdr3_aa: CASSQEGNGDVNGYTF; cdr3_nt: TGTGCCAGCAGCCAAGAGGGGAACGGTGATGTTAATGGCTACACCTTC
d_call: -; v_call: TRBV7-2; j_call: TRBJ1-4; cdr3_length: 12; clone_size: -; cdr3_aa: CASSWGREKLFF; cdr3_nt: TGTGCCAGCAGCTGGGGAAGGGAAAAACTGTTTTTT
d_call: -; v_call: TRBV2; j_call: TRBJ1-4; cdr3_length: 13; clone_size: -; cdr3_aa: CASSEPNNEKLFF; cdr3_nt: TGTGCCAGCAGTGAACCGAATAATGAAAAACTGTTTTTT
d_call: -; v_call: TRBV27; j_call: TRBJ1-3; cdr3_length: 17; clone_size: few; cdr3_aa: CASSAHPSGATGNTIYF; cdr3_nt: TGTGCCAGCAGTGCCCACCCCTCCGGGGCTACTGGAAACACCATATATTTT
d_call: -; v_call: TRBV2; j_call: TRBJ2-7; cdr3_length: 14; clone_size: -; cdr3_aa: CASSEAGTTYEQYF; cdr3_nt: TGTGCCAGCAGTGAAGCGGGCACAACCTACGAGCAGTACTTC
d_call: -; v_call: TRBV25-1; j_call: TRBJ2-5; cdr3_length: 15; clone_size: -; cdr3_aa: CASSYRPNAGGTQYF; cdr3_nt: TGTGCCAGCAGTTACCGGCCCAACGCGGGTGGGACCCAGTACTTC
d_call: -; v_call: TRBV11-1; j_call: TRBJ1-5; cdr3_length: 15; clone_size: once; cdr3_aa: CASSLSGQTNQPQHF; cdr3_nt: TGTGCCAGCAGCTTATCAGGACAGACCAATCAGCCCCAGCATTTT
d_call: -; v_call: TRBV7-2; j_call: TRBJ1-5; cdr3_length: 13; clone_size: -; cdr3_aa: CASSVLGGRAQHF; cdr3_nt: TGTGCCAGCAGCGTACTCGGGGGCAGAGCCCAGCATTTT
d_call: -; v_call: TRBV20-1; j_call: TRBJ2-5; cdr3_length: 12; clone_size: many; cdr3_aa: CSARMGGETQYF; cdr3_nt: TGCAGTGCCCGAATGGGCGGGGAGACCCAGTACTTC
d_call: -; v_call: TRBV19; j_call: TRBJ1-6; cdr3_length: 14; clone_size: -; cdr3_aa: CVSQDGGINSPLYF; cdr3_nt: TGTGTCAGTCAGGACGGCGGTATTAATTCACCCCTCTACTTT